The 10 T cell receptor beta chains below all came from one sample that was sequenced in a study of beta chain features in type 1 diabetes. As every portion of the isolated RNA was reverse transcribed, the sequencing read expressed TCRB transcripts. Using immunoSEQ multiplex PCR, the repertoire was profiled, and TCRdb retains in-frame clones only, with some absent. The sample lists a few hundred thousand clones, over 10% seen once, with around 0.0099% in the top ten. Study-wide results and caveats: Type 1 diabetes patients had moderately but significantly shorter TCRB CDR3s in all four CD4+ subsets.

These receptors have no identified antigens. Material: naive CD4+ T cells from blood. These receptors were taken from a woman between 18 and 29 years old with type 1 diabetes.

DNA of the CDR3: TGTGCTAGTGGTTTGCAGTACACTGAAGCTTTCTTT. Its translation: CASGLQYTEAFF. The chain links TRBV12-5 to TRBJ1-1, with D unclear. The germline V gene has CDR1 LGHNT and CDR2 FRNRAP. Trimming removed 2 bases at V and 3 bases at J, with 4 bases between. This CDR3 contains 12 residues.

V gene TRBV7-9 combines with J gene TRBJ2-1; D perhaps matches TRBD2 (5 bases). Per germline, CDR1 SEHNR and CDR2 FQNEAQ (reference sequence). Between the trimmed V and J ends, which lost 10 bases and 5 bases, there was a span of 12 bases. This CDR3 is 12 amino acids long. CDR3 coding DNA: TGTGCCATCCTTAAGCGGAACAATGAGCAGTTCTTC. Protein: CAILKRNNEQFF.

The V and J genes are TRBV12-5 and TRBJ1-2; a weak D match, TRBD1 (5 bases). Germline CDR1 LGHNT, CDR2 FRNRAP. The V and J ends lost 3 bases and 5 bases respectively, with 10 bases between them. This CDR3 spans 13 amino acids. CDR3 DNA sequence: TGTGCTAGTGGTTTTTCAGGGAGGTATGGCTACACCTTC. This encodes CASGFSGRYGYTF.

A few counts support this clone. The rearrangement joins TRBV7-2 to TRBJ2-7; D possibly corresponds to TRBD2 (5 bases). This CDR3 is built from 15 residues. CDR1 and CDR2 (germline): SGHTA, FQGNSA. V lost 5 bases and J 1 base, leaving 15 bases between the germline ends. DNA for the CDR3: TGTGCCAGCAGCGACTGGAGGATTACGTCCTACGAGCAGTACTTC. It yields the protein CASSDWRITSYEQYF. Based on the CDR3 plus reference TRBV7-2 and TRBJ2-7, the full variable domain is GAGVSQSPSNKVTEKGKDVELRCDPISGHTALYWYRQSLGQGLEFLIYFQGNSAPDKSGLPSDRFSAERTGGSVSTLTIQRTQQEDSAVYLCASSDWRITSYEQYFGPGTRLTVT.

The chain recombines TRBV4-3 with TRBJ2-6, with D uncertain. This CDR3 has 17 amino acids. Per the germline V gene, CDR1 is LGHNA and CDR2 is YSLEER. Trimming pared 0 bases from V and 4 bases from J, leaving 13 bases between. The CDR3 sequence is CASSQDLGTGGANVLTF. CDR3 sequence (DNA): TGCGCCAGCAGCCAAGATTTGGGCACCGGCGGGGCCAACGTCCTGACTTTC.

The chain joins TRBV6-6 to TRBJ2-1; 9 bases are shared with TRBD2. The CDR3 runs 13 residues. With V trimmed by 9 bases and J by 3 bases, 3 bases remained unmatched. Germline V gene sequence: CDR1 MNHNY, CDR2 SVGAGI (reference sequence). The CDR3 reads CASGRGGYNEQFF. CDR3 bases: TGTGCCAGTGGGCGGGGGGGCTACAATGAGCAGTTCTTC.

V usage is TRBV10-3 and J usage is TRBJ2-1, with D tentatively TRBD1 (6 bases). V lost 9 bases, J lost 6 bases, and 12 bases lay in between. Germline lookup yields CDR1 ENHRY and CDR2 SYGVKD. The CDR3 consists of 12 residues. CDR3 sequence (DNA): TGTGCCATTAAACAGGGCCCCAATGAGCAGTTCTTC. Residues: CAIKQGPNEQFF.

This chain uses TRBV29-1 with TRBJ2-1, with 9 bases matching TRBD2. The junction had 3 bases not matched to a gene; V was cut back by 6 bases and J by 3 bases. Germline V gives CDR1 SQVTM, CDR2 ANQGSEA. The CDR3 is 13 amino acids. CDR3 sequence (DNA): TGCAGCGTGCGACTAGCGGACTACAATGAGCAGTTCTTC. Translating gives CSVRLADYNEQFF.

The table lists this clone with a few counts. The chain joins TRBV13 to TRBJ2-7; weak D call: TRBD2 (6 bases). There are 14 residues in the CDR3. Looked up from germline, CDR1 is PRHDT and CDR2 is FYEKMQ (reference sequence). V lost 5 bases, J lost 2 bases, and 13 bases lay in between. CDR3 sequence (DNA): TGTGCCAGCAGCCAAGGACTACTCACCTACGAGCAGTACTTC. Protein sequence: CASSQGLLTYEQYF.

This clone has just a few counts. The chain carries TRBV11-2 and TRBJ2-1, with 8 bases fitting TRBD2. Germline loops: CDR1 SGHAT, CDR2 FQNNGV. Unmatched junction bases numbered 8, after V lost 6 bases and J lost 4 bases. The CDR3 spans 15 residues. CDR3 sequence (DNA): TGTGCCAGCAGGTTCCCCGGGACTAGGTACAATGAGCAGTTCTTC. As protein: CASRFPGTRYNEQFF.